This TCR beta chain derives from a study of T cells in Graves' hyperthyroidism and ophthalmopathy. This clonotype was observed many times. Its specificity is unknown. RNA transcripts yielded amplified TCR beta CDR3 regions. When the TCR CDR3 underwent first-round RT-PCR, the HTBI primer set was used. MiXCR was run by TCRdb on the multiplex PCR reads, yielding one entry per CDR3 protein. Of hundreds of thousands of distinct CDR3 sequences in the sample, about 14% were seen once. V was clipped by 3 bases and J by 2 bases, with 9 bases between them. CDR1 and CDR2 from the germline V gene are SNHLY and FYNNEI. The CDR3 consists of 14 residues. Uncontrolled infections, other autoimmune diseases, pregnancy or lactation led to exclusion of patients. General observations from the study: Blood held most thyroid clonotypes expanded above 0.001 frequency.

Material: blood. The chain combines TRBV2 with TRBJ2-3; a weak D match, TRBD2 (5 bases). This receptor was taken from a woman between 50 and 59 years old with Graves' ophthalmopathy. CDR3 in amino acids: CASSDVRDTDTQYF. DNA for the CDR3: TGTGCCAGCAGTGATGTGAGGGACACAGATACGCAGTATTTT. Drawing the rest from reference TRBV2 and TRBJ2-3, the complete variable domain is EPEVTQTPSHQVTQMGQEVILRCVPISNHLYFYWYRQILGQKVEFLVSFYNNEISEKSEIFDDQFSVERPDGSNFTLKIRSTKLEDSAMYFCASSDVRDTDTQYFGPGTRLTVL.